A single sample gave rise to the 23 T cell receptor beta chains below, sequenced in a study of early stage breast cancer tumors. The table came from immunoSEQ multiplex PCR; TCRdb's copy has only in-frame clones and leaves some out. The data show approximately 75,000 clones, roughly 80% seen once. Sequencing was carried out using blood. The receptors originated from a person aged 35-50 years with breast cancer.

This clone has a handful of counts. This chain links TRBV6-5 with TRBJ2-2; weak D call: TRBD1 (5 bases). CDR3 length equals 16 residues. Germline CDR1 MNHEY, CDR2 SVGAGI. The V gene lost 0 bases and the J gene lost 5 bases, with 13 bases spanning the gap. The CDR3 DNA follows: TGTGCCAGCAGTTACTCTGTAGGGGTCGGAACCGGGGAGCTGTTTTTT. Translating gives CASSYSVGVGTGELFF.

In the case of this clone: The sample carries other DNA sequences with the same CDR3. In DNA, the CDR3 is TGTGCCAGCTCACCAAGCACAGATACGCAGTATTTT. Translated: CASSPSTDTQYF. This chain links TRBV18 with TRBJ2-3; no reliable D call. Germline values: CDR1 KGHSH, CDR2 LQKENI. Trimming took off 2 bases at V and 0 bases at J, with 0 bases between the two ends. This CDR3 has 12 residues.

The V call is TRBV2, the J call TRBJ1-5; 10 nucleotides agree with TRBD1. Germline loops: CDR1 SNHLY, CDR2 FYNNEI. The V gene end was trimmed by 6 bases and the J gene end by 6 bases; junction bases not matched to a gene: 5. The CDR3 runs to 14 residues. The CDR3 DNA reads as TGTGCCAGCAGAAGGACAGGGGGGACTCAGCCCCAGCATTTT. This sequence encodes CASRRTGGTQPQHF.

Here the CDR3 reads CASSLTSGSSYEQYF. The CDR3 DNA sequence: TGTGCCAGCAGCCTTACTAGCGGAAGCTCCTACGAGCAGTACTTC. The rearrangement joins TRBV13 to TRBJ2-7; 8 bases are shared with TRBD2. V trimming: 5 bases; J trimming: 0 bases; junction bases outside the gene matches: 6. Germline V lookup: CDR1 PRHDT, CDR2 FYEKMQ (reference sequence). The CDR3 sequence is 15 residues long.

V is TRBV18 and J is TRBJ2-5; 12 nucleotides agree with TRBD2. The CDR3 totals 17 residues. Germline CDR1 reads KGHSH; CDR2 reads LQKENI. J lost 5 bases, V lost 1 base, and 8 bases had no gene match. The CDR3 nucleotides read TGTGCCAGCTCACCACTGGCTAGCGGGAGGGCCGCGGAGACCCAGTACTTC. Protein sequence: CASSPLASGRAAETQYF.

The chain carries TRBV19 and TRBJ2-2; no reliable D call. The ends were cut back, 2 bases at V and 2 bases at J, with 9 bases in the middle. Germline V CDR1 and CDR2: LNHDA, SQIVND (reference sequence). CDR3 length equals 15 residues. This CDR3 is CASSILPTNTGELFF. The CDR3 coding sequence is TGTGCCAGTAGTATACTACCGACAAACACCGGGGAGCTGTTTTTT.

V is TRBV28 and J is TRBJ2-3; TRBD1 aligns across 7 bases. CDR1 is MDHEN, CDR2 SYDVKM, per germline. The CDR3 length is 15 residues. The V and J ends lost 3 bases and 2 bases, in that order; junction bases with no gene match: 5. CDR3 protein: CASSLTGSITDTQYF. DNA for the CDR3: TGTGCCAGCAGTTTGACAGGGTCTATCACAGATACGCAGTATTTT. Together with reference TRBV28 and TRBJ2-3, the CDR3 gives the full variable domain: DVKVTQSSRYLVKRTGEKVFLECVQDMDHENMFWYRQDPGLGLRLIYFSYDVKMKEKGDIPEGYSVSREKKERFSLILESASTNQTSMYLCASSLTGSITDTQYFGPGTRLTVL.

The chain has TRBV10-3 and TRBJ1-2; TRBD1 aligns across 7 bases. V shed 0 bases and J 7 bases; nucleotides not matched to a gene: 2. The CDR3 totals 13 residues. The germline gives CDR1 ENHRY, CDR2 SYGVKD. The DNA for the CDR3 is TGTGCCATCAGTGAGTCAGGGGGCGGTGGCTACACCTTC. Translation: CAISESGGGGYTF.

The rearrangement links TRBV5-4 to TRBJ2-7, with D possibly matching TRBD2 (5 bases). CDR3 size: 14 residues. In germline, CDR1 is SGHNT, CDR2 YYREEE (reference sequence). V was trimmed by 0 bases and J by 5 bases, leaving 12 bases between them. The CDR3 protein is CASSLAVGSNEQYF. The CDR3 DNA follows: TGTGCCAGCAGCTTGGCCGTGGGGAGCAACGAGCAGTACTTC.

This CDR3 reads CASSLNRFVLSQHF. CDR3 in DNA: TGTGCCAGCAGTTTAAATAGGTTCGTCCTGTCCCAGCATTTT. J is TRBJ1-5 and V is TRBV28; D is uncertain. The CDR3 extends over 14 amino acids. Trimming left V 2 bases short and J 11 bases short, with 16 bases between. Germline CDR1 and CDR2: MDHEN and SYDVKM.

The genes are TRBV20-1 and TRBJ1-2; a weak D match, TRBD1 (5 bases). From germline, CDR1 is DFQATT and CDR2 SNEGSKA (reference sequence). V lost 7 bases and J lost 4, with 10 bases in between. The CDR3 spans 11 residues. The CDR3 coding sequence is TGCAGTGAAAGACAGCCCTATGGCTACACCTTC. Encoded protein: CSERQPYGYTF.

This chain connects TRBV7-9 to TRBJ2-5; no definite D call. V was trimmed by 1 base and J by 5 bases, leaving 17 bases between them. This CDR3 has 16 residues. The germline gives CDR1 SEHNR, CDR2 FQNEAQ (reference sequence). The CDR3 reads CASSLGRQSTEETQYF. The CDR3 bases are TGTGCCAGCAGCTTAGGGCGGCAGTCGACCGAGGAGACCCAGTACTTC.

The rearrangement links TRBV10-3 to TRBJ1-5, with a possible D match to TRBD1 (6 bases). The CDR3 is 13 amino acids. Trimming left V 5 bases short and J 3 bases short, with 8 bases between. CDR1 is ENHRY, CDR2 SYGVKD, per germline. The CDR3 spells CAISRTDNQPQHF. The CDR3 region has the DNA TGTGCCATCAGTAGGACAGACAATCAGCCCCAGCATTTT.

The chain combines TRBV29-1 with TRBJ2-3; TRBD1 might be the D (5 bases). Deletions cut 7 bases from V and 0 bases from J, with 11 bases between. The germline gives CDR1 SQVTM, CDR2 ANQGSEA. This CDR3 has 13 residues. This CDR3 reads CSEGGASTDTQYF. CDR3 in DNA: TGCAGCGAAGGTGGGGCTAGCACAGATACGCAGTATTTT.

This chain uses TRBV9 with TRBJ2-5, with D possibly matching TRBD1 (5 bases). V lost 0 bases and J lost 2, with 8 bases in between. CDR1 and CDR2 (germline): SGDLS, YYNGEE. The CDR3 totals 14 residues. CDR3 sequence reads: CASSVAGSQETQYF. The CDR3 DNA reads TGTGCCAGCAGCGTAGCAGGGTCTCAAGAGACCCAGTACTTC.

This clone appeared a single time. V and J are TRBV19 and TRBJ1-1; D is ambiguous. The CDR3 totals 13 residues. Trimming pared 5 bases from V and 1 base from J, leaving 8 bases between. Per germline, CDR1 LNHDA and CDR2 SQIVND (reference sequence). The CDR3 loop reads CASSYSWNTEAFF. In DNA, the CDR3 is TGTGCCAGTAGTTATTCGTGGAACACTGAAGCTTTCTTT. The full variable domain, rest sourced from reference TRBV19 and TRBJ1-1, is DGGITQSPKYLFRKEGQNVTLSCEQNLNHDAMYWYRQDPGQGLRLIYYSQIVNDFQKGDIAEGYSVSREKKESFPLTVTSAQKNPTAFYLCASSYSWNTEAFFGQGTRLTVV.

V is TRBV18 and J is TRBJ1-1, with unresolved D. The CDR3 extends over 12 amino acids. V gave up 4 bases and J gave up 1 base, with 4 bases separating them. CDR1 is KGHSH and CDR2 is LQKENI in the germline V gene. CDR3 DNA sequence: TGTGCCAGCTCACAACAGAACACTGAAGCTTTCTTT. Protein: CASSQQNTEAFF.

This rearrangement joins TRBV7-8 to TRBJ1-1; a possible D gene is TRBD1 (5 bases). Germline assignment: CDR1 SGHVS and CDR2 FQNEAQ. V lost 1 base to trimming and J lost 4 bases, with 16 bases between them. The CDR3 is 16 amino acids. The CDR3: CASSLGRGGVGTEAFF. For the CDR3, the DNA is TGTGCCAGCAGCTTAGGGAGGGGAGGAGTCGGCACTGAAGCTTTCTTT.

This clone is a singleton in its sample. This rearrangement joins TRBV28 to TRBJ1-2; D unclear. The V gene lost 5 bases and the J gene lost 2 bases, with 6 bases spanning the gap. This CDR3 has 12 residues. The germline V gene has CDR1 MDHEN and CDR2 SYDVKM. CDR3 in amino acids: CASSDTNYGYTF. CDR3 DNA sequence: TGTGCCAGCAGTGACACAAACTATGGCTACACCTTC.

This sequence joins TRBV18 and TRBJ1-4, with 7 bases identical to TRBD1. CDR1 and CDR2 (germline): KGHSH, LQKENI. The CDR3 runs 15 residues. The ends lost 3 bases at V and 5 bases at J; junction bases unmatched: 6. The CDR3 sequence is CASSPRQGENEKLFF. CDR3 coding DNA: TGTGCCAGCTCACCGAGACAGGGCGAGAATGAAAAACTGTTTTTT. Full variable domain (rest looked up from reference TRBV18 and TRBJ1-4): NAGVMQNPRHLVRRRGQEARLRCSPMKGHSHVYWYRQLPEEGLKFMVYLQKENIIDESGMPKERFSAEFPKEGPSILRIQQVVRGDSAAYFCASSPRQGENEKLFFGSGTQLSVL.

This clone was counted a few times. The J gene is TRBJ2-1, the V gene TRBV5-1; 10 bases agree with TRBD1. Germline V gene data show CDR1 as SGHRS and CDR2 as YFSETQ. The CDR3 runs to 17 residues. The J segment lost 0 bases and the V segment lost 4 bases, leaving 7 bases of the junction unmatched. CDR3 DNA sequence: TGCGCCAGCAGCCCAGGACAGGGGGGGATCTCCTACAATGAGCAGTTCTTC. It codes for CASSPGQGGISYNEQFF.

In its sample, this clone was seen once. J is TRBJ1-2 and V is TRBV29-1; D call uncertain. The CDR3 sequence is 11 residues long. Germline lookup yields CDR1 SQVTM and CDR2 ANQGSEA. CDR3 DNA sequence: TGCAAAGTGACGGACAACTATGGCTACACCTTC. This gives the protein CKVTDNYGYTF.

The V call is TRBV19, the J call TRBJ1-4, with a possible D match to TRBD1 (6 bases). CDR1 is LNHDA and CDR2 is SQIVND in the germline V gene (reference sequence). Trimming shortened V by 4 bases and J by 3 bases, and 12 bases separated the two germline ends. The CDR3 consists of 15 residues. The DNA of the CDR3 is TGTGCCAGTAGTACCATCAGGGGATCTAATGAAAAACTGTTTTTT. The encoded protein is CASSTIRGSNEKLFF.